This T cell receptor (beta chain) appears in the sequencing data of a study of T cell repertoires in cytomegalovirus infection. Across the study: It can be stated that public TCR beta signatures indicated CMV infection as well as a matching HLA type.

Trimming removed 2 bases from V and 3 bases from J, with 10 bases in between. The CDR3 length is 14 residues. Via MiXCR, TCRdb re-called the reads, giving one row per CDR3 protein. This table holds roughly 250,000 distinct CDR3 sequences, under 25% found once. Study results and limitations: Ex vivo, HLA-C-restricted CMV-specific TCR beta clonotypes prevailed over the rest of the response. Cumulated frequencies of public TCR beta families served to identify carriers of CMV plus the relevant HLA.

Turning to this clonotype: Its antigen is not known.

The source material was CD8+ T cells from PBMCs. This rearrangement joins TRBV12-3 or TRBV12-4 to TRBJ1-2; D is unresolved. The clonotype comes from a human donor in good health (CMV status not recorded). Some clones in this sample may be carry-over from other donors' samples. The CDR3 reads CASSLFLADYGYTF. CDR3 DNA sequence: TGTGCCAGCAGTTTATTCTTGGCTGACTATGGCTACACCTTC.